This is a list of T cell receptor beta chains from one sample in a study of post-analysis software for immune sequencing data. Via MiXCR, TCRdb re-called the PCR reads, giving one row per CDR3 protein. The sample holds 350,000 to 450,000 distinct CDR3 sequences, 30% to 45% seen once. The sequenced sample was blood. The receptors derive from a girl aged 2 to 9 with multiple sclerosis. CDR3s include the opening cysteine and the closing phenylalanine or tryptophan. The D gene is left open where the match is weak. Clone size, where shown, is once, few, many, or a class for clones that have expanded.

j_call: TRBJ2-3; v_call: TRBV29-1; d_call: TRBD2; clone_size: .; cdr3_nt: TGCAGCGTTAAGCCGAGGGGACTAGCGGGGTACGCTAGCACAGATACGCAGTATTTT; cdr3_aa: CSVKPRGLAGYASTDTQYF
j_call: TRBJ2-3; v_call: TRBV7-2; d_call: TRBD2; clone_size: few; cdr3_nt: TGTGCCAGCAGCGCGGGACTAGCGGGGGGCTACGTTTCAGATACGCAGTATTTT; cdr3_aa: CASSAGLAGGYVSDTQYF
j_call: TRBJ2-5; v_call: TRBV29-1; d_call: TRBD2; clone_size: .; cdr3_nt: TGCAGCGTAGAGGCTAGCGGGGGTTTAGAGACCCAGTACTTC; cdr3_aa: CSVEASGGLETQYF
j_call: TRBJ2-1; v_call: TRBV12-3/TRBV12-4; d_call: .; clone_size: few; cdr3_nt: TGTGCCAGCAGTTTCGCGGGATCGAGGAACAATGAGCAGTTCTTC; cdr3_aa: CASSFAGSRNNEQFF
j_call: TRBJ2-1; v_call: TRBV7-9; d_call: TRBD1; clone_size: .; cdr3_nt: TGTGCCAGCAGCGACCCGGGACAGGGTTTTCGCGATGAGCAGTTCTTC; cdr3_aa: CASSDPGQGFRDEQFF
j_call: TRBJ2-7; v_call: TRBV6-5; d_call: TRBD1; clone_size: .; cdr3_nt: TGTGCCAGCAGTTACGCGACGGGACAGGCCACCTACGAGCAGTACTTC; cdr3_aa: CASSYATGQATYEQYF
j_call: TRBJ1-6; v_call: TRBV20-1; d_call: .; clone_size: few; cdr3_nt: TGCAGCGCTATGAGGGAGAATTCACCCCTCCACTTT; cdr3_aa: CSAMRENSPLHF
j_call: TRBJ2-3; v_call: TRBV20-1; d_call: .; clone_size: few; cdr3_nt: TGCAGTGAGCTAACAGCACAAACAGATACGCAGTATTTT; cdr3_aa: CSELTAQTDTQYF
j_call: TRBJ2-5; v_call: TRBV20-1; d_call: .; clone_size: few; cdr3_nt: TGCAGTGCTAGTAGTGCTTGGAGGGCAGAGACCCAGTACTTC; cdr3_aa: CSASSAWRAETQYF
j_call: TRBJ2-4; v_call: TRBV29-1; d_call: .; clone_size: .; cdr3_nt: TGCAGCGTCCGGACTACAAGTGACATTCAGTACTTC; cdr3_aa: CSVRTTSDIQYF
j_call: TRBJ2-6; v_call: TRBV29-1; d_call: .; clone_size: many; cdr3_nt: TGCAGCGTTGGGACCCTTACCCCGTCTGGGGCCAACGTCCTGACTTTC; cdr3_aa: CSVGTLTPSGANVLTF
j_call: TRBJ2-5; v_call: TRBV28; d_call: .; clone_size: few; cdr3_nt: TGTGCCAGCAGTGGGTCTGAAGAGACCCAGTACTTC; cdr3_aa: CASSGSEETQYF
j_call: TRBJ1-2; v_call: TRBV25-1; d_call: TRBD1; clone_size: .; cdr3_nt: TGTGCCAGCAGTGATTCAGTGGAGGGGGCCCTTGGCTACACCTTC; cdr3_aa: CASSDSVEGALGYTF
j_call: TRBJ2-7; v_call: TRBV28; d_call: .; clone_size: few; cdr3_nt: TGTGCCAGCAGTTATCCGGTAGCCTACGAGCAGTACTTC; cdr3_aa: CASSYPVAYEQYF
j_call: TRBJ2-7; v_call: TRBV7-2; d_call: .; clone_size: .; cdr3_nt: TGTGCCAGCAGCGCGGACTCCAAGCAGTACTTC; cdr3_aa: CASSADSKQYF
j_call: TRBJ1-5; v_call: TRBV29-1; d_call: .; clone_size: few; cdr3_nt: TGCAGCGTCCCACCACCGGGGGGAAACAATCAGCCCCAGCATTTT; cdr3_aa: CSVPPPGGNNQPQHF
j_call: TRBJ2-1; v_call: TRBV4-3; d_call: .; clone_size: few; cdr3_nt: TGCGCCAGCAGCCAAGATAACGAGCGGCTATCTTACAATGAGCAGTTCTTC; cdr3_aa: CASSQDNERLSYNEQFF
j_call: TRBJ2-5; v_call: TRBV29-1; d_call: TRBD2; clone_size: .; cdr3_nt: TGCAGCGTTGGGGGACTAGCGGTTCAAGAGGCCCAGTACTTC; cdr3_aa: CSVGGLAVQEAQYF
j_call: TRBJ2-1; v_call: TRBV29-1; d_call: TRBD1; clone_size: .; cdr3_nt: TGCAGCGTCGAGACAGGGGACTCCTACAATGAGCAGTTCTTC; cdr3_aa: CSVETGDSYNEQFF
j_call: TRBJ1-1; v_call: TRBV29-1; d_call: .; clone_size: .; cdr3_nt: TGCAGCGTTGAAGAAGAGAACACTGAAGCTTTCTTT; cdr3_aa: CSVEEENTEAFF
j_call: TRBJ2-7; v_call: TRBV7-2; d_call: .; clone_size: .; cdr3_nt: TGTGCCAGCAGCTCCCCGGGCATTTACGAGCAGTACTTC; cdr3_aa: CASSSPGIYEQYF
j_call: TRBJ2-7; v_call: TRBV2; d_call: TRBD2; clone_size: .; cdr3_nt: TGTGCCAGCACACACCCGGGACTAGCGGGGTACGAGCAGTACTTC; cdr3_aa: CASTHPGLAGYEQYF